The 5 T cell receptor beta chains below come from one sample, sequenced in a study of T cells in Graves' hyperthyroidism and ophthalmopathy (dated by TCRdb to 2018 to 2020). The library was generated by multiplex PCR. TCRdb names Illumina HiSeq 2000 as the instrument used. Amplification of TCR beta CDR3 regions was carried out from RNA transcripts. A first-round RT-PCR of the TCR CDR3 used the HTBI primer set with the Qiagen OneStep RT-PCR kit. TCRdb passed the public sequencing reads through fastp at Q25 and MiXCR, retaining productive beta sequences. Identical CDR3 proteins give one entry, which carries the most common genes and DNA. This sample holds some 720,000 distinct CDR3 sequences; about 16% were observed only once. The ten largest clones represent approximately 8% of the sample. The material sequenced was blood. The receptors come from a man between 18 and 29 years old with Graves' hyperthyroidism.

On this clonotype: A much larger clone differs from this one at a single base, so this may be a read error. The rearrangement joins TRBV7-2 to TRBJ1-1; weak D call: TRBD1 (6 bases). V lost 5 bases to trimming and J lost 4 bases, with 17 bases between them. The CDR3 spans 15 residues. The germline V gene encodes CDR1 SGHTA and CDR2 FQGNSA. CDR3 in amino acids: CASSGVDRTSTEAFF. CDR3 in DNA: TGTGCCAGCAGCGGAGTCGACAGGACGAGCACTGAAGCTTTCTTT.

The chain combines TRBV7-2 with TRBJ2-1; no firm D call. This CDR3 spans 17 amino acids. The germline CDR1 and CDR2 sequences are SGHTA and FQGNSA. Trimming stripped 5 bases from V and 10 bases from J, with 27 bases between. The CDR3 loop is CASSPGRNLLVSVEQFF. CDR3 in DNA: TGTGCCAGCAGCCCAGGACGGAACCTTCTCGTCAGCGTCGAGCAGTTCTTC.

This chain joins TRBV2 and TRBJ1-4; D unresolved. Between the trimmed V and J ends, which lost 4 bases and 6 bases, there was a span of 12 bases. Germline V gene lookup returns CDR1 SNHLY and CDR2 FYNNEI. This CDR3 spans 14 amino acids. The CDR3 loop reads CASSVREMDEKLFF. The CDR3 DNA reads as TGTGCCAGCAGTGTGAGGGAGATGGATGAAAAACTGTTTTTT.

Many counts were recorded for this clonotype. The chain links TRBV2 to TRBJ2-1, with TRBD2 matching over 13 bases. CDR1 and CDR2 from the germline V gene are SNHLY and FYNNEI. The CDR3 is 21 amino acids. V shed 4 bases, J shed 1 base, and the junction held 16 bases outside the gene matches. The CDR3 DNA reads as TGTGCCAGCAGTGCTCTGACTAGCGGGAGGAATGGTGTGGAGTCCTACAATGAGCAGTTCTTC. Protein sequence: CASSALTSGRNGVESYNEQFF.

This clonotype turned up a few times. This chain uses TRBV7-9 with TRBJ2-7, with D perhaps matching TRBD1 or TRBD2 (6 bases each). The V end was cut by 8 bases, the J end by 3 bases, with 11 bases between. The germline V gene has CDR1 SEHNR and CDR2 FQNEAQ (reference sequence). The CDR3 is made up of 12 amino acids. CDR3: CASGGLFYEQYF. In DNA form, the CDR3 reads TGTGCCAGCGGGGGGCTTTTCTACGAGCAGTACTTC.